Following are 32 T cell receptor beta chains from one sample sequenced in a study of a mutant IDH1 vaccine in newly diagnosed glioma. Method: immunoSEQ multiplex PCR; TCRdb's copy keeps in-frame clones and lacks some. The repertoire holds about 21,000 clones, with about nine tenths as singletons. Time point indicated: week 11, during vaccination. Doses comprised 300 ug of mutant IDH1 20-mer peptide each, plus topical imiquimod. What these receptors recognize is not known. The sample was PBMCs, taken from a glioma patient whose treatment included an IDH1 peptide vaccine. The receptors stem from a woman between 40 and 55 years old with glioma.

This clone has just one count. V gene TRBV18 combines with J gene TRBJ1-1; 9 bases agree with TRBD1. Germline lookup yields CDR1 KGHSH and CDR2 LQKENI. The CDR3 has 14 residues. Germline trimming cut 2 bases from V and 7 bases from J; bases unmatched to any gene: 5. The CDR3 sequence: CASSPREGQGEAFF. In DNA form, the CDR3 reads TGTGCCAGCTCACCAAGAGAGGGACAGGGTGAAGCTTTCTTT.

V usage is TRBV2 and J usage is TRBJ1-1, with D uncertain. Germline CDR1 reads SNHLY; CDR2 reads FYNNEI. V was trimmed by 6 bases and J by 8 bases, leaving 7 bases between them. The length of the CDR3 is 10 residues. The CDR3: CASSPYEAFF. The CDR3 DNA is TGTGCCAGCAGCCCCTACGAAGCTTTCTTT.

This chain links TRBV4-3 with TRBJ2-7; no clear D gene. V lost 1 base and J 0 bases, leaving 7 bases between the germline ends. Germline values: CDR1 LGHNA, CDR2 YSLEER. The CDR3 runs 14 residues. The chain's CDR3 is CASSQVRSSYEQYF. The DNA for the CDR3 is TGCGCCAGCAGCCAAGTTCGGAGCTCCTACGAGCAGTACTTC.

This chain connects TRBV6-4 to TRBJ2-3, with D perhaps TRBD1 (5 bases). CDR3 length equals 13 residues. Germline lookup yields CDR1 MRHNA and CDR2 SNTAGT. The germline V and J ends were trimmed by 6 bases and 1 base, with 8 bases remaining between them. CDR3 region: CASSEQGTDTQYF. The CDR3 coding sequence is TGTGCCAGCAGCGAACAGGGCACAGATACGCAGTATTTT.

This chain uses TRBV30 with TRBJ2-1; 10 bases map to TRBD2. The CDR3 is 14 amino acids. Germline V gene lookup returns CDR1 GTSNPN and CDR2 SVGIG (reference sequence). J was trimmed by 3 bases and V by 4 bases; bases with no gene match: 3. The chain's CDR3 is CAWKLAGDYNEQFF. The CDR3 nucleotides read TGTGCCTGGAAGCTAGCGGGAGACTACAATGAGCAGTTCTTC. Combining the CDR3 with reference TRBV30 and TRBJ2-1 gives the whole variable domain SQTIHQWPATLVQPVGSPLSLECTVEGTSNPNLYWYRQAAGRGLQLLFYSVGIGQISSEVPQNLSASRPQDRQFILSSKKLLLSDSGFYLCAWKLAGDYNEQFFGPGTRLTVL.

The V call is TRBV7-8, the J call TRBJ1-3; D may be TRBD1 (6 bases). CDR1 SGHVS and CDR2 FQNEAQ come from the germline V gene. The CDR3 covers 17 residues. Trimming took off 3 bases at V and 0 bases at J, with 15 bases between the two ends. The CDR3 spells CASSLTLDRISGNTIYF. CDR3 coding DNA: TGTGCCAGCAGCTTGACGCTGGACAGAATCTCTGGAAACACCATATATTTT. Full variable domain (outside the CDR3, taken from reference TRBV7-8 and TRBJ1-3): GAGVSQSPRYKVAKRGQDVALRCDPISGHVSLFWYQQALGQGPEFLTYFQNEAQLDKSGLPSDRFFAERPEGSVSTLKIQRTQQEDSAVYLCASSLTLDRISGNTIYFGEGSWLTVV.

In nucleotides, the CDR3 is TGCAGCGTTGGACAGCTGAATCAGCCCCAGCATTTT. Amino acid sequence: CSVGQLNQPQHF. V gene TRBV29-1 combines with J gene TRBJ1-5, with D maybe TRBD1 (5 bases). This CDR3 region has 12 residues. V lost 4 bases to trimming and J lost 4 bases, with 8 bases between them. CDR1 is SQVTM and CDR2 is ANQGSEA in the germline V gene. Supplemented by reference TRBV29-1 and TRBJ1-5, the full variable domain reads SAVISQKPSRDICQRGTSLTIQCQVDSQVTMMFWYRQQPGQSLTLIATANQGSEATYESGFVIDKFPISRPNLTFSTLTVSNMSPEDSSIYLCSVGQLNQPQHFGDGTRLSIL.

This chain links TRBV10-2 with TRBJ2-3; D unclear. The CDR3 covers 14 residues. CDR1 and CDR2 (germline): WSHSY, SAAADI. V shed 3 bases and J shed 1 base, with 8 bases lying between them. The CDR3 nucleotides read TGCGCCAGCAGTGATTTTGCAGGCACAGATACGCAGTATTTT. This codes for CASSDFAGTDTQYF.

This chain connects TRBV6-1 to TRBJ2-3; TRBD1 matches 7 bases. Germline V lookup: CDR1 MNHNS, CDR2 SASEGT. V shed 4 bases and J 2 bases; nucleotides not matched to a gene: 9. This CDR3 region has 16 residues. The CDR3 loop is CASSAGTAFYTDTQYF. The CDR3 region has the DNA TGTGCCAGCAGTGCCGGGACAGCATTTTACACAGATACGCAGTATTTT.

This chain connects TRBV18 to TRBJ1-2, with a tentative D call TRBD1 (5 bases). Germline values: CDR1 KGHSH, CDR2 LQKENI. V was cut by 2 bases and J by 3 bases, with 13 bases left in between. The CDR3 extends over 15 amino acids. The CDR3: CASSPSAGQDYGYTF. The DNA of the CDR3 is TGTGCCAGCTCACCATCGGCAGGGCAGGACTATGGCTACACCTTC.

V usage is TRBV25-1 and J usage is TRBJ1-1, with TRBD1 identical over 7 bases. V gave up 6 bases and J gave up 0 bases; unmatched junction bases: 7. This CDR3 is 15 amino acids long. Germline loops: CDR1 MGHDK, CDR2 SYGVNS. CDR3 residues: CASRPPGTVNTEAFF. CDR3 DNA sequence: TGTGCCAGCAGACCCCCCGGGACAGTGAACACTGAAGCTTTCTTT.

The rearrangement uses TRBV11-2 and TRBJ2-3; possibly TRBD2 for D (6 bases). The V gene lost 8 bases and the J gene lost 5 bases, with 11 bases spanning the gap. Germline-derived CDR1 and CDR2 are SGHAT and FQNNGV. This CDR3 contains 12 residues. CDR3 DNA: TGTGCCAGCGGCCGGGGAGGAGATACGCAGTATTTT. It is translated as CASGRGGDTQYF.

The chain uses TRBV10-3 and TRBJ2-5; 7 bases fit TRBD2. Germline V gene data show CDR1 as ENHRY and CDR2 as SYGVKD. Trimming at V came to 6 bases and at J to 0 bases, leaving 1 base not matched to a gene. CDR3 length equals 13 residues. The CDR3 bases are TGTGCCATCAGCGGGGGGTACCAAGAGACCCAGTACTTC. Translation: CAISGGYQETQYF.

The chain combines TRBV4-3 with TRBJ1-4; D not resolved. Trimming cost V 0 bases and J 0 bases, with 8 bases left between them. Germline-derived CDR1 and CDR2 are LGHNA and YSLEER. The CDR3 runs 16 residues. CDR3 residues: CASSQENRATNEKLFF. The CDR3 nucleotides are TGCGCCAGCAGCCAAGAAAACAGAGCAACTAATGAAAAACTGTTTTTT.

The J gene is TRBJ1-4, the V gene TRBV4-3; D perhaps matches TRBD1 (6 bases). The CDR3 spans 15 residues. V lost 7 bases and J lost 8, with 20 bases in between. CDR1 and CDR2 from the germline V gene are LGHNA and YSLEER. This CDR3 reads CASTQEAGAREKLFF. The CDR3, as DNA: TGCGCCAGCACCCAGGAGGCAGGGGCGCGGGAAAAACTGTTTTTT.

Only a few counts were recorded for this clone. The chain joins TRBV9 to TRBJ1-4, with TRBD1 as a possible D gene (6 bases). The CDR3 totals 13 residues. Per germline, CDR1 SGDLS and CDR2 YYNGEE. Trimming stripped 0 bases from V and 13 bases from J, with 13 bases between. CDR3 region: CASSVGTGMRLFF. The DNA for the CDR3 is TGTGCCAGCAGCGTAGGCACAGGGATGCGACTGTTTTTT.

The chain has TRBV29-1 and TRBJ1-3, with 7 bases identical to TRBD1. The germline gives CDR1 SQVTM, CDR2 ANQGSEA. Losses at the gene ends were 4 bases for V and 4 bases for J; bases not matched to a gene: 1. This CDR3 spans 12 amino acids. The chain's CDR3 is CSVAGGGNTIYF. DNA of the CDR3: TGCAGCGTTGCAGGGGGAGGAAACACCATATATTTT.

This clone was seen just once. This chain links TRBV2 with TRBJ1-5; 7 bases fit TRBD1. From germline, CDR1 is SNHLY and CDR2 FYNNEI. With V trimmed by 2 bases and J by 3 bases, 4 bases remained unmatched. The CDR3 runs 15 residues. This CDR3 is CASSEWGTVNQPQHF. CDR3 in DNA: TGTGCCAGCAGTGAATGGGGGACAGTCAATCAGCCCCAGCATTTT.

The J gene is TRBJ1-1, the V gene TRBV2; D unresolved. The CDR3 has 13 amino acids. Trimming pared 0 bases from V and 4 bases from J, leaving 6 bases between. Looked up from germline, CDR1 is SNHLY and CDR2 is FYNNEI. The CDR3 coding sequence is TGTGCCAGCAGTGAAGCGAAGGGCACTGAAGCTTTCTTT. It codes for CASSEAKGTEAFF. The full variable domain, its missing parts supplied by reference TRBV2 and TRBJ1-1, is EPEVTQTPSHQVTQMGQEVILRCVPISNHLYFYWYRQILGQKVEFLVSFYNNEISEKSEIFDDQFSVERPDGSNFTLKIRSTKLEDSAMYFCASSEAKGTEAFFGQGTRLTVV.

The chain combines TRBV2 with TRBJ1-1; D gene unclear. Germline-derived CDR1 and CDR2 are SNHLY and FYNNEI. The CDR3 is 14 amino acids. The V gene lost 3 bases and the J gene lost 4 bases, with 12 bases spanning the gap. CDR3 protein: CASSDRGGGTEAFF. CDR3 in DNA: TGTGCCAGCAGTGACCGGGGAGGCGGCACTGAAGCTTTCTTT.

The chain employs TRBV5-8 and TRBJ2-5, with 8 bases identical to TRBD2. This CDR3 region has 13 residues. V trimming: 5 bases; J trimming: 3 bases; junction bases outside the gene matches: 3. Per germline, CDR1 SGHTS and CDR2 YDEGEE. The CDR3 DNA sequence: TGTGCCAGCAGGAGCGGGAGTGAAGAGACCCAGTACTTC. Translated, it gives CASRSGSEETQYF.

The chain is built from TRBV7-2 and TRBJ1-4; TRBD1 is a possible D gene (6 bases). Germline assignment: CDR1 SGHTA and CDR2 FQGNSA. This CDR3 has 16 residues. V lost 5 bases to trimming and J lost 3 bases, with 16 bases between them. The DNA of the CDR3 is TGTGCCAGCAGCCGTGGAACAGGGCTATCTAATGAAAAACTGTTTTTT. This codes for CASSRGTGLSNEKLFF.

This chain connects TRBV6-1 to TRBJ2-7; 12 bases match TRBD1. The CDR3 has 15 amino acids. Per the germline V gene, CDR1 is MNHNS and CDR2 is SASEGT. V lost 0 bases and J lost 7; bases outside the gene matches: 4. The CDR3 region is CASSEAGQGAREQYF. In DNA, the CDR3 is TGTGCCAGCAGTGAAGCGGGACAGGGGGCGCGGGAGCAGTACTTC.

The chain has TRBV6-6 and TRBJ1-5; 10 nucleotides agree with TRBD1. The CDR3 runs to 16 residues. Germline V CDR1 and CDR2: MNHNY, SVGAGI (reference sequence). Unmatched junction bases numbered 6, after V lost 0 bases and J lost 7 bases. The CDR3 is CASSYSRDRGGQPQHF. DNA of the CDR3: TGTGCCAGCAGTTACTCGAGGGACAGGGGTGGACAGCCCCAGCATTTT.

The chain is built from TRBV5-1 and TRBJ2-2; 10 nucleotides match TRBD1. The CDR3 consists of 16 residues. The ends lost 6 bases at V and 2 bases at J; junction bases unmatched: 7. Per the germline V gene, CDR1 is SGHRS and CDR2 is YFSETQ. The CDR3 spells CASKSGTGVNTGELFF. CDR3 DNA sequence: TGCGCCAGCAAGTCCGGGACAGGGGTTAACACCGGGGAGCTGTTTTTT.

The rearrangement uses TRBV5-1 and TRBJ2-2; D not certain. Per the germline V gene, CDR1 is SGHRS and CDR2 is YFSETQ. This CDR3 has 16 residues. V was shortened by 5 bases and J by 0 bases, with 14 bases between the two germline ends. The CDR3 protein is CASSFLGRANTGELFF. Here the CDR3 DNA reads TGCGCCAGCAGTTTTTTGGGCAGAGCGAACACCGGGGAGCTGTTTTTT.

V is TRBV5-1 and J is TRBJ2-7; 10 bases match TRBD2. The CDR3 covers 16 residues. V trimming: 1 base; J trimming: 7 bases; junction bases outside the gene matches: 11. Germline CDR1 SGHRS, CDR2 YFSETQ. CDR3 sequence (DNA): TGCGCCAGCAGCTTGACCCCTAGCGGGAGATCGGAAGAGCAGTACTTC. Protein sequence: CASSLTPSGRSEEQYF.

The chain is built from TRBV15 and TRBJ2-7, with 9 bases identical to TRBD1. The ends lost 3 bases at V and 6 bases at J; junction bases unmatched: 9. This CDR3 is built from 15 residues. Germline values: CDR1 LNHNV, CDR2 YYDKDF (reference sequence). CDR3 DNA: TGTGCCACCAGCAGTGGACAGGGGTCTGAGGTCGAGCAGTACTTC. Translated, it gives CATSSGQGSEVEQYF.

V is TRBV6-5 and J is TRBJ1-6; D uncertain. Trimming removed 8 bases at V and 1 base at J, with 12 bases between. Germline assignment: CDR1 MNHEY and CDR2 SVGAGI. The CDR3 contains 15 residues. The DNA for the CDR3 is TGTGCCAGCCGTCGAAGCAGATCCTATAATTCACCCCTCCACTTT. Translation: CASRRSRSYNSPLHF.

The J gene is TRBJ1-1, the V gene TRBV4-1; maybe TRBD1 (5 bases). Trimming shortened V by 0 bases and J by 1 base, and 9 bases separated the two germline ends. This CDR3 is built from 15 residues. The germline V gene has CDR1 MGHRA and CDR2 YSYEKL. CDR3 sequence reads: CASSQEDRKNTEAFF. The CDR3 DNA reads as TGCGCCAGCAGCCAAGAAGACAGAAAGAACACTGAAGCTTTCTTT.

This sequence joins TRBV2 and TRBJ1-3; tentative D call: TRBD1 (5 bases). V dropped 4 bases and J dropped 3 bases, with 7 bases sitting between them. The CDR3 is made up of 13 amino acids. The germline V gene encodes CDR1 SNHLY and CDR2 FYNNEI. In nucleotides, the CDR3 is TGTGCCAGCAGTGGGGACGGTGGAAACACCATATATTTT. Its protein is CASSGDGGNTIYF.

The rearrangement uses TRBV30 and TRBJ2-5, with TRBD1 matching over 11 bases. Germline trimming cut 3 bases from V and 6 bases from J; bases unmatched to any gene: 3. Germline CDR1 and CDR2: GTSNPN and SVGIG (reference sequence). The CDR3 contains 13 residues. The CDR3 spells CAWRGTGGKTQYF. As DNA, the CDR3 is TGTGCCTGGAGAGGGACAGGGGGAAAGACCCAGTACTTC.